This TCR beta chain was recorded in a study of CD8+CD57+ T cells in acquired aplastic anemia (dated by TCRdb to between 2017 and 2018). General notes on the study: DNA extracted from sorted CD4+ and CD8+ cells had a mean of roughly 3 ug, with a range of about 0.19 to 30 ug. A CD8+CD57+ expansion meant a frequency higher than the mean frequency seen in healthy subjects.

The patients picked for sequencing were ones in whom flow cytometry had shown an expansion of CD8+CD57+ cells. Every patient had a diagnosis of severe acquired aplastic anemia based on International Study of Aplastic Anemia and Agranulocytosis and Camitta criteria. No patient had received any therapy when blood was sampled. The study deep-sequenced TCR repertoires of sorted CD4+ and CD8+ blood T cells from severe aplastic anemia patients and healthy subjects. Patients were enrolled in the USA under clinicaltrials.gov protocols 00001620, 01623167, 00001397, 00071045, 00081523 and 00961064. Ficoll-Paque density gradient centrifugation was used to isolate peripheral blood mononuclear cells. Before DNA extraction, CD4+ and CD8+ T cells were sorted with FACS or magnetic beads. Paper-wide results and their limitations: CD8+ Simpson's diversity did not differ significantly between patients and healthy controls (P=0.060). About 29 CD8+ CDR3 sequences were found to be shared between patients and controls, but these sequences appeared to be highly expressed in patients and within the immunodominant clones of the patients.

CDR1 and CDR2, looked up from the germline V gene (reference sequence), are DFQATT and SNEGSKA. Its CDR3 holds 15 amino acids, cysteine through phenylalanine. The entry retains the CDR3 DNA only, 45 bases that are in frame from base 1. Concerning this clonotype itself: There is no known antigen for this receptor. Base quality data are lacking; no much larger clone is found one base away.

Genomic DNA served as template for TCR beta VDJ combination and CDR3 sequence profiling. An Illumina HiSeq 2000 was the platform used for TCR repertoire sequencing. Per the authors' processing: Repertoire assessment relied on Simpson's diversity index, CDR3 size and DJ length profiles, and TRBV/TRBJ rearrangement plots. The most abundant DNA sequence in the deep sequencing data was taken as the immunodominant clone. CDR3 amino acid sequences were checked for sharing across subjects and were also compared against the VDJdb database and published repertoires. Using fastp trimming at Q25 and MiXCR clonotype assembly, TCRdb reanalyzed the public sequencing data and kept in-frame beta chains. Identical CDR3 protein sequences are pooled into one entry, listed with their most common genes and DNA. For this entry, the V and J calls and clone size follow TCRdb and not the study's own pipeline. The sample table lists about 58,000 distinct CDR3 sequences, just over 55% of them with a count of one. The ten top clones hold 16% of the sample.

The source of this sequence is a human donor with aplastic anemia. The chain is made from TRBV20-1 and TRBJ1-2, with a weak D call of TRBD1 (5 bases match). Sequenced input: sorted CD4+, CD8+, or CD8+CD57+ T cells (not recorded which) from PBMCs. The CDR3 loop reads CSVVDSRSANYGYTF. At the DNA level, the sequence is TGCAGCGTTGTAGACAGCCGGTCAGCTAACTATGGCTACACCTTC.